This T cell receptor beta chain was sequenced in a study of cytomegalovirus exposure and HLA in healthy donors. This PCR relied on a set of 60 Vbeta primers and 13 Jbeta primers. Some clones are missing from TCRdb's copy, which holds only in-frame ones; the method was immunoSEQ multiplex PCR. The table shows fewer than 200,000 clones, with more than 80% occurring only once. CDR1 SGHRS and CDR2 YFSETQ come from the germline V gene. The V gene end was trimmed by 0 bases and the J gene end by 5 bases; junction bases not matched to a gene: 10. This CDR3 contains 17 residues. This receptor was taken from a woman under 30 in good health and CMV-seronegative. The source material was PBMCs. This chain joins TRBV5-1 and TRBJ2-4; 8 bases map to TRBD2. The CDR3 DNA reads TGCGCCAGCAGCTTGGGACTAGCGCTAACGGGGGAAAACATTCAGTACTTC. Its translation is CASSLGLALTGENIQYF.